What follows describes a single T cell receptor (beta chain). What it binds is unknown. These data belong to a study of naive and memory T cell subsets. CDR3 length: 13 amino acids. Trimming took off 6 bases at V and 5 bases at J, with 10 bases between the two ends. Germline V gene lookup returns CDR1 SEHNR and CDR2 FQNEAQ (reference sequence). Study outcomes and limitations: Naive repertoires, especially CD8, held a few larger clonotypes, possibly memory cells re-expressing CD45RA. In CD4 and CD8 cells, diversity dropped from naive through EMRA. In naive cells, over 85% of TCR sequences were seen only once.

Cells stained for CD3, CD4, CD8, CD45RA, CD27 and viability were sorted into four CD45RA/CD27 subsets. The beta constant-region primer was an equimolar mix of two oligonucleotides covering TRBC1 and TRBC2. Nested alpha and beta constant-region primers with the SP2 primer drove four PCR rounds on ligated cDNA. TCRdb recomputed calls from the UMI-ligation and nested PCR reads with MiXCR, one row per CDR3 protein. Counted here are around 100,000 distinct CDR3 sequences, roughly 15% occurring once; the ten biggest clones make up about 3%. The V and J genes are TRBV7-9 and TRBJ2-2; D may be TRBD1 or TRBD2 (5 bases each). The TCR was taken from a human donor in good health. The sequencing input was naive CD8+ T cells from blood. CDR3 bases: TGTGCCAGCAGGGCCGGGACGACCGGGGAGCTGTTTTTT. It encodes CASRAGTTGELFF. The whole variable domain, remainder taken from reference TRBV7-9 and TRBJ2-2, is DTGVSQNPRHKITKRGQNVTFRCDPISEHNRLYWYRQTLGQGPEFLTYFQNEAQLEKSRLLSDRFSAERPKGSFSTLEIQRTEQGDSAMYLCASRAGTTGELFFGEGSRLTVL.